This note documents a single TCR beta chain sequence. Its antigen is as yet unknown. PCR involved 60 Vbeta and 13 Jbeta primers. Profiling relied on immunoSEQ multiplex PCR, and the TCRdb table lists in-frame clones only, not all of them. The sample lists under 200,000 clones, just over 75% seen once, with approximately 2.1% in the top ten. This entry belongs to a study of cytomegalovirus exposure and HLA in healthy donors. General study points: Diagnosis of cytomegalovirus status made by the classifier reportedly showed high specificity and sensitivity.

The germline V gene has CDR1 LNHDA and CDR2 SQIVND (reference sequence). The CDR3 runs to 18 residues. Trimming took 6 bases from V and 1 from J; bases not matched to a gene: 17. The clonotype comes from a man younger than 45 in good health and CMV-seronegative. Sequenced sample: PBMCs. The V call is TRBV19, the J call TRBJ2-7, with 8 nucleotides matching TRBD1. This chain's CDR3 is CASSAPSGQGLTSYEQYF. The CDR3 DNA reads as TGTGCCAGTAGCGCACCCTCCGGACAGGGCCTAACTTCCTACGAGCAGTACTTC.